These 28 T cell receptor beta chains share one sample of origin, sequenced in a study of tumor-infiltrating lymphocytes in localized non-small cell lung cancer. Sequencing was performed with immunoSEQ multiplex PCR; in TCRdb, only in-frame clones are kept and a portion is missing. There are 9,500 to 15,000 clones in the sample; approximately 80% occur only once, and roughly 13% lies in the top ten. Material for sequencing was lung tumor tissue. The receptor set was obtained from a human donor with non-small cell lung cancer.

The chain combines TRBV5-1 with TRBJ1-2; 11 bases are a match to TRBD1. The ends lost 0 bases at V and 2 bases at J; junction bases unmatched: 3. There are 16 residues in the CDR3. The germline gives CDR1 SGHRS, CDR2 YFSETQ. In DNA, the CDR3 is TGCGCCAGCAGCTTGGCCGGGGACAGGGGGAACTATGGCTACACCTTC. Residues: CASSLAGDRGNYGYTF.

J is TRBJ1-1 and V is TRBV6-5, with D hard to call. Germline V gene data show CDR1 as MNHEY and CDR2 as SVGAGI. V shed 7 bases and J shed 2 bases, with 11 bases lying between them. This CDR3 comprises 13 residues. The CDR3 protein is CASNKAGNTEAFF. In DNA, the CDR3 is TGTGCCAGCAATAAAGCGGGAAACACTGAAGCTTTCTTT.

The DNA for the CDR3 is TGTGCCAGCAAAATAACTCGGAGGGCTGAGCAGTTCTTC. This gives the protein CASKITRRAEQFF. The chain couples TRBV6-5 to TRBJ2-1, with D tentatively TRBD2 (6 bases). V dropped 7 bases and J dropped 9 bases, with 16 bases sitting between them. Germline loops: CDR1 MNHEY, CDR2 SVGAGI. This CDR3 comprises 13 residues.

This chain links TRBV13 with TRBJ2-5; no reliable D call. The ends were cut back, 1 base at V and 5 bases at J, with 11 bases in the middle. This CDR3 region has 14 residues. Germline V lookup: CDR1 PRHDT, CDR2 FYEKMQ (reference sequence). The CDR3 loop reads CASSLETPEETQYF. In DNA, the CDR3 is TGTGCCAGCAGCTTAGAAACACCAGAGGAGACCCAGTACTTC.

The gene calls are TRBV7-2 and TRBJ2-1; maybe TRBD2 (5 bases). CDR3 length equals 13 residues. Germline V lookup: CDR1 SGHTA, CDR2 FQGNSA. V was cut by 5 bases and J by 10 bases, with 15 bases left in between. CDR3 nucleotides: TGTGCCAGCAGCCCTAGTTCTACGGGAGAGCAGTTCTTC. Its protein product is CASSPSSTGEQFF. The full variable domain, rest sourced from reference TRBV7-2 and TRBJ2-1, is GAGVSQSPSNKVTEKGKDVELRCDPISGHTALYWYRQSLGQGLEFLIYFQGNSAPDKSGLPSDRFSAERTGGSVSTLTIQRTQQEDSAVYLCASSPSSTGEQFFGPGTRLTVL.

The V gene is TRBV7-8, the J gene TRBJ1-1; D gene uncertain. The CDR3 is 14 residues long. The germline gives CDR1 SGHVS, CDR2 FQNEAQ. Trimming shortened V by 2 bases and J by 0 bases, and 7 bases separated the two germline ends. The DNA for the CDR3 is TGTGCCAGCAGCTTACGAAACATGAACACTGAAGCTTTCTTT. It yields the protein CASSLRNMNTEAFF.

This chain links TRBV6-1 with TRBJ2-3, with TRBD1 matching over 9 bases. The CDR3 totals 14 residues. Germline V gene data show CDR1 as MNHNS and CDR2 as SASEGT. Trimming removed 6 bases from V and 5 bases from J; junction bases left unmatched: 6. The CDR3 spells CASRLQGAGDTQYF. CDR3 nucleotide sequence: TGTGCCAGCAGACTACAGGGGGCGGGAGATACGCAGTATTTT.

The chain combines TRBV19 with TRBJ2-3; the D call may be TRBD1 or TRBD2 (5 bases each). Looked up from germline, CDR1 is LNHDA and CDR2 is SQIVND (reference sequence). The CDR3 is 16 amino acids. V lost 1 base to trimming and J lost 6 bases, with 17 bases between them. This CDR3 is CASSIGGDPERDTQYF. CDR3 nucleotides: TGTGCCAGTAGTATAGGTGGGGACCCCGAGAGGGATACGCAGTATTTT.

The rearrangement joins TRBV7-9 to TRBJ2-3; 7 bases are a match to TRBD1. Per germline, CDR1 SEHNR and CDR2 FQNEAQ (reference sequence). The CDR3 loop spans 15 amino acids. V shed 5 bases, J shed 2 bases, and the junction held 7 bases outside the gene matches. CDR3 DNA: TGTGCCAGCAGCGAAGGGGGACAGCTCACAGATACGCAGTATTTT. The encoded protein is CASSEGGQLTDTQYF.

The chain combines TRBV19 with TRBJ2-7, with D perhaps matching TRBD2 (5 bases). V lost 3 bases to trimming and J lost 3 bases, with 15 bases between them. Looked up from germline, CDR1 is LNHDA and CDR2 is SQIVND (reference sequence). CDR3 length: 15 amino acids. CDR3 in amino acids: CASSIGRWENYEQYF. The CDR3, as DNA: TGTGCCAGTAGTATCGGCCGGTGGGAGAACTACGAGCAGTACTTC.

The chain joins TRBV18 to TRBJ1-1; D is unclear. This CDR3 spans 11 amino acids. V lost 3 bases, J lost 13 bases, and 12 bases lay in between. Germline V gene lookup returns CDR1 KGHSH and CDR2 LQKENI. The CDR3 loop is CASSPLGSGFF. The DNA of the CDR3 is TGTGCCAGCTCACCCCTGGGCTCCGGTTTCTTT.

This clone is medium-sized. V and J are TRBV12-5 and TRBJ1-5, with TRBD1 as a possible D gene (6 bases). The CDR3 runs 16 residues. Germline V gives CDR1 LGHNT, CDR2 FRNRAP. Trimming took 6 bases from V and 2 from J, leaving 17 bases between them. DNA for the CDR3: TGTGCTAGTGGCCCGACAGGTGTTATTGGCAATCAGCCCCAGCATTTT. This gives the protein CASGPTGVIGNQPQHF.

The V call is TRBV9, the J call TRBJ1-4; 9 nucleotides agree with TRBD1. V dropped 3 bases and J dropped 6; count of bases not matched to a gene: 6. This CDR3 comprises 15 residues. Germline V CDR1 and CDR2: SGDLS, YYNGEE. CDR3: CASSGTGASHEKLFF. CDR3 bases: TGTGCCAGCAGCGGGACAGGGGCCTCACATGAAAAACTGTTTTTT.

This clone was found a few times. The chain has TRBV4-2 and TRBJ1-2; D is unclear. The V and J ends lost 1 base and 2 bases respectively, with 11 bases between them. In germline, CDR1 is LGHNA, CDR2 YNFKEQ. The CDR3 length is 15 residues. The CDR3 nucleotides read TGTGCCAGCAGCCAAGCGGGGTCGGCAAACTATGGCTACACCTTC. Protein sequence: CASSQAGSANYGYTF.

V and J are TRBV15 and TRBJ2-6, with D possibly being TRBD1 (5 bases). In germline, CDR1 is LNHNV, CDR2 YYDKDF (reference sequence). Trimming left V 6 bases short and J 4 bases short, with 13 bases between. This CDR3 comprises 15 residues. CDR3 sequence reads: CATRDTMTGANVLTF. CDR3 sequence (DNA): TGTGCCACCAGGGACACCATGACCGGGGCCAACGTCCTGACTTTC.

The chain joins TRBV28 to TRBJ1-4; the D is unclear. Per germline, CDR1 MDHEN and CDR2 SYDVKM. V dropped 3 bases and J dropped 8 bases, with 16 bases sitting between them. The CDR3 totals 15 residues. As DNA, the CDR3 is TGTGCCAGCAGTTTCGCGCTTGACATTAACGAAAAACTGTTTTTT. Its protein product is CASSFALDINEKLFF.

The chain uses TRBV6-1 and TRBJ1-2; 8 nucleotides agree with TRBD1. The CDR3 consists of 13 residues. The trim removed 7 bases at V and 5 bases at J, leaving 6 bases unmatched. Germline V gene sequence: CDR1 MNHNS, CDR2 SASEGT. The CDR3 DNA reads TGTGCCAGCAAACTGACAGGGGCTTATGGCTACACCTTC. This codes for CASKLTGAYGYTF.

V gene TRBV6-8 combines with J gene TRBJ2-3; no firm D call. Germline CDR1 reads MNHGY; CDR2 reads SAAAGT. The CDR3 covers 16 residues. V lost 2 bases to trimming and J lost 0 bases, with 12 bases between them. DNA of the CDR3: TGTGCCAGCAGTTACCCTAGACTTCTTAGCACAGATACGCAGTATTTT. Translation: CASSYPRLLSTDTQYF.

The V gene is TRBV19, the J gene TRBJ2-7; the D is unclear. This CDR3 has 12 amino acids. CDR1 LNHDA and CDR2 SQIVND come from the germline V gene (reference sequence). The ends were cut back, 6 bases at V and 2 bases at J, with 8 bases in the middle. The CDR3 DNA is TGTGCCAGTAGCTGGGGTACCTACGAGCAGTACTTC. Its translation: CASSWGTYEQYF.

This chain connects TRBV6-5 to TRBJ1-5; D remains ambiguous. Germline V gives CDR1 MNHEY, CDR2 SVGAGI. The V end was cut by 3 bases, the J end by 3 bases, with 9 bases between. The CDR3 extends over 14 amino acids. The CDR3 loop is CASSYGGYNQPQHF. CDR3 sequence (DNA): TGTGCCAGCAGTTATGGAGGGTACAATCAGCCCCAGCATTTT.

This chain uses TRBV7-2 with TRBJ2-7; D is perhaps TRBD1 (6 bases). The CDR3 runs to 13 residues. Trimming stripped 7 bases from V and 1 base from J, with 11 bases between. Germline values: CDR1 SGHTA, CDR2 FQGNSA. The CDR3 bases are TGTGCCAGCATGCTGACAGGTTCCTACGAGCAGTACTTC. Protein: CASMLTGSYEQYF.

In DNA form, the CDR3 reads TGTGCCAGCAGCCTACAGGGTCGCGGCTACACCTTC. Protein product: CASSLQGRGYTF. The rearrangement joins TRBV7-2 to TRBJ1-2, with D possibly TRBD1 on 6 matching bases. This CDR3 is 12 amino acids long. Trimming removed 5 bases from V and 8 bases from J, with 12 bases in between. CDR1 and CDR2 (germline): SGHTA, FQGNSA.

The J gene is TRBJ1-2, the V gene TRBV4-1; D unresolved. Deletions cut 0 bases from V and 8 bases from J, with 22 bases between. The CDR3 is 17 residues long. The V gene's germline CDR1 is MGHRA and CDR2 YSYEKL. The DNA of the CDR3 is TGCGCCAGCAGCCAAGATGGCCGGAGGGCCGGGGTTGAGGGCTACACCTTC. The encoded protein is CASSQDGRRAGVEGYTF.

The chain couples TRBV19 to TRBJ2-7; TRBD1 agrees at 7 bases. After removal of 3 bases from V and 0 bases from J, the junction contained 2 bases not matched to a gene. Germline V gives CDR1 LNHDA, CDR2 SQIVND (reference sequence). The CDR3 extends over 14 amino acids. The CDR3 region is CASSIGQASYEQYF. As DNA, the CDR3 is TGTGCCAGTAGTATCGGACAGGCCTCCTACGAGCAGTACTTC.

V and J are TRBV30 and TRBJ1-2, with D possibly TRBD1 on 6 matching bases. This CDR3 region has 14 residues. The germline CDR1 and CDR2 sequences are GTSNPN and SVGIG (reference sequence). Trimming pared 2 bases from V and 2 bases from J, leaving 12 bases between. The CDR3 DNA is TGTGCCTGGAGTAGGAGGGACACCAACTATGGCTACACCTTC. Amino acid sequence: CAWSRRDTNYGYTF.

The chain recombines TRBV6-6 with TRBJ2-5, with a possible D match to TRBD2 (5 bases). Trimming took 6 bases from V and 1 from J, leaving 9 bases between them. Germline CDR1 MNHNY, CDR2 SVGAGI (reference sequence). The CDR3 spans 13 residues. Here the CDR3 reads CASRLGLQETQYF. The CDR3 bases are TGTGCCAGCAGACTCGGACTCCAAGAGACCCAGTACTTC.

This clone has more than one count but fewer than ten. The rearrangement uses TRBV6-6 and TRBJ2-7; TRBD1 might be the D (6 bases). From germline, CDR1 is MNHNY and CDR2 SVGAGI (reference sequence). The CDR3 spans 12 residues. Between the trimmed V and J ends, which lost 8 bases and 3 bases, there was a span of 11 bases. The CDR3 DNA is TGTGCCAGCCGTACAGGGTACTACGAGCAGTACTTC. Its translation: CASRTGYYEQYF.

This clone has just a few counts. The chain joins TRBV5-6 to TRBJ2-7; D might be TRBD2 (6 bases). Germline V gene sequence: CDR1 SGHDT, CDR2 YYEEEE. Trimming cost V 7 bases and J 3 bases, with 14 bases left between them. CDR3 length: 13 residues. DNA of the CDR3: TGTGCCAGCTCGGGACTTCCGCACTACGAGCAGTACTTC. Encoded protein: CASSGLPHYEQYF. The variable domain in full, with the rest retrieved from reference TRBV5-6 and TRBJ2-7, is DAGVTQSPTHLIKTRGQQVTLRCSPKSGHDTVSWYQQALGQGPQFIFQYYEEEERQRGNFPDRFSGHQFPNYSSELNVNALLLGDSALYLCASSGLPHYEQYFGPGTRLTVT.